The present TCR beta chain was sequenced within a study of T cells in Graves' hyperthyroidism and ophthalmopathy. CDR3 length equals 16 residues. CDR1 and CDR2 from the germline V gene are SGDLS and YYNGEE. Trimming left V 0 bases short and J 6 bases short, with 18 bases between. PBMCs were collected from a roughly 10 ml volume of fresh peripheral blood. Amplified regions were TCR beta CDR3 sequences from RNA transcripts. First-round RT-PCR targeting the TCR CDR3 was performed with the HTBI primer set. Each CDR3 protein gets one entry after TCRdb re-called the multiplex PCR reads with MiXCR. The data contain more than 300,000 distinct CDR3 sequences, 13% to 15% of them singletons.

The chain has TRBV9 and TRBJ2-5, with D hard to call. The sample comprised blood. The receptor comes from a woman between 25 and 40 years old with Graves' ophthalmopathy. CDR3 protein: CASSVGGVSGGQTQYF. The DNA of the CDR3 is TGTGCCAGCAGCGTAGGTGGGGTATCGGGCGGACAGACCCAGTACTTC. The full variable domain, its missing parts supplied by reference TRBV9 and TRBJ2-5, is DSGVTQTPKHLITATGQRVTLRCSPRSGDLSVYWYQQSLDQGLQFLIQYYNGEERAKGNILERFSAQQFPDLHSELNLSSLELGDSALYFCASSVGGVSGGQTQYFGPGTRLLVL.